These T cell receptor beta chains were read from a single sample in a study of T-cell reconstitution after alpha-beta-depleted transplantation in children. TCRdb processed the PCR reads anew with MiXCR; each CDR3 protein has one entry. The repertoire holds 450,000 to 600,000 distinct CDR3 sequences, 13% seen once, with 2.2% in the top ten. The sample here was PBMCs, mostly from graft donor cells, taken 360 days after TCRalphabeta/CD19-depleted stem cell transplant. These receptors all stem from a male patient younger than 18 who had a stem cell transplant for acute myeloid leukemia, so the T cells may come from the graft donor. The CDR3 runs from the conserved cysteine through the conserved F or W. The D gene is left open where the match is weak. A row's size may be missing; if present it is once, few, many or a size class.

d_gene | j_gene | v_gene | abundance | CDR3aa | CDR3nt
. | TRBJ1-1 | TRBV10-3 | . | CAISGVAVNTEAFF | TGTGCCATCAGTGGGGTAGCAGTGAACACTGAAGCTTTCTTT
. | TRBJ1-3 | TRBV20-1 | . | CSASSLPGAAGNTIYF | TGCAGTGCCAGCAGCCTCCCCGGGGCGGCTGGAAACACCATATATTTT
. | TRBJ2-3 | TRBV7-8 | . | CASRLRGGEGTDTQYF | TGTGCCAGCAGATTAAGAGGGGGAGAGGGGACAGATACGCAGTATTTT
. | TRBJ1-6 | TRBV28 | many | CASSLWSGGPYSPLHF | TGTGCCAGCAGTTTATGGTCGGGAGGGCCCTATTCACCCCTCCACTTT
. | TRBJ2-7 | TRBV20-1 | few | CSARSRGAVYEQYF | TGCAGTGCTAGATCCAGGGGGGCTGTGTACGAGCAGTACTTC
TRBD2 | TRBJ2-5 | TRBV2 | . | CASSVCEREVSVEETQYF | TGTGCCAGCAGTGTCTGTGAGCGGGAGGTTAGCGTAGAAGAGACCCAGTACTTC
. | TRBJ1-3 | TRBV13 | many | CASSPYTGPTSGNTIYF | TGTGCCAGCAGCCCCTACACGGGACCGACCTCTGGAAACACCATATATTTT
TRBD2 | TRBJ2-3 | TRBV2 | . | CASSRPTSGRAAYSADTQYF | TGTGCCAGCAGTCGACCAACTAGCGGGAGGGCCGCCTATAGCGCAGATACGCAGTATTTT
TRBD1 | TRBJ1-1 | TRBV20-1 | few | CSARGAGGAYTNTEAFF | TGCAGTGCTAGAGGAGCAGGGGGCGCCTATACAAACACTGAAGCTTTCTTT
TRBD2 | TRBJ2-1 | TRBV20-1 | . | CSARGTSGSGSEQFF | TGCAGTGCTAGAGGGACTAGCGGGAGCGGGAGTGAGCAGTTCTTC
. | TRBJ2-1 | TRBV14 | many | CASSQDRGLGFNIHEQFF | TGTGCCAGCAGCCAAGATAGGGGACTCGGATTCAACATCCATGAGCAGTTCTTC
. | TRBJ2-1 | TRBV6-1 | few | CASIGQPLAYNEQFF | TGTGCCAGCATCGGCCAGCCCCTGGCCTACAATGAGCAGTTCTTC
TRBD2 | TRBJ2-3 | TRBV28 | many | CASSTSLAGGPSNTQYF | TGTGCCAGCAGTACCTCCCTAGCGGGAGGGCCCTCAAATACGCAGTATTTT
. | TRBJ2-3 | TRBV5-1 | . | CASRGSPDTQYF | TGCGCCAGCAGAGGTTCCCCAGATACGCAGTATTTT
TRBD1 | TRBJ1-1 | TRBV28 | . | CASSFRRGPTEAFF | TGTGCCAGCAGTTTTAGGAGGGGGCCCACTGAAGCTTTCTTT
. | TRBJ2-7 | TRBV29-1 | few | CSVEVGGVYEQYF | TGCAGCGTTGAAGTGGGCGGAGTCTACGAGCAGTACTTC
. | TRBJ2-3 | TRBV9 | . | CASSVAEDTQYF | TGTGCCAGCAGCGTAGCGGAAGATACGCAGTATTTT
. | TRBJ2-3 | TRBV10-3 | . | CPSGVTDTQYF | TGTCCGTCAGGGGTCACAGATACGCAGTATTTT
TRBD2 | TRBJ2-7 | TRBV12-3/TRBV12-4 | many | CASSLGTSGISYEQYF | TGTGCCAGCAGTTTGGGGACTAGCGGGATCTCCTACGAGCAGTACTTC
. | TRBJ2-1 | TRBV2 | . | CASSLEGGPYNEQFF | TGTGCCAGCAGTTTAGAGGGAGGCCCCTACAATGAGCAGTTCTTC
TRBD1 | TRBJ2-2 | TRBV9 | few | CASSLPQGGGELFF | TGTGCCAGCAGCCTACCACAGGGGGGCGGGGAGCTGTTTTTT
. | TRBJ2-6 | TRBV5-1 | many | CASSLLMSSGANVLTF | TGCGCCAGCAGCTTGTTAATGAGCTCTGGGGCCAACGTCCTGACTTTC
. | TRBJ1-5 | TRBV15 | . | CATSRSETSRQPQHF | TGTGCCACCAGCAGATCCGAGACAAGCCGTCAGCCCCAGCATTTT
. | TRBJ2-5 | TRBV14 | . | CASSQVTGSRETQYF | TGTGCCAGCAGCCAAGTCACCGGGAGTAGGGAGACCCAGTACTTC
TRBD1 | TRBJ2-7 | TRBV4-3 | many | CASSQAGDRVSYEQYF | TGCGCCAGCAGCCAAGCCGGGGACAGGGTCTCCTACGAGCAGTACTTC
TRBD2 | TRBJ2-1 | TRBV7-8 | . | CASSLSTSGSNEQFF | TGTGCCAGCAGCTTATCGACTAGCGGGAGCAATGAGCAGTTCTTC
. | TRBJ2-5 | TRBV20-1 | . | CSARLRRTQYF | TGCAGTGCTAGGCTGCGAAGGACCCAGTACTTC
. | TRBJ2-7 | TRBV20-1 | many | CSARVPSPSGEQYF | TGCAGTGCTAGAGTACCTAGCCCGAGCGGCGAGCAGTACTTC
TRBD2 | TRBJ2-3 | TRBV7-6 | few | CASSHIKLAGGPADTQYF | TGTGCCAGCAGCCATATCAAACTAGCGGGAGGCCCTGCAGATACGCAGTATTTT
. | TRBJ2-7 | TRBV7-3 | many | CASSPQGFEQYF | TGTGCCAGCAGCCCACAGGGATTCGAGCAGTACTTC
. | TRBJ2-7 | TRBV20-1 | . | CSATNSDRHEQYF | TGCAGTGCTACTAATTCAGACAGACACGAGCAGTACTTC
. | TRBJ2-2 | TRBV4-2 | . | CASSPLGDNTGELFF | TGTGCCAGCAGCCCTCTGGGGGATAACACCGGGGAGCTGTTTTTT
. | TRBJ2-3 | TRBV12-3/TRBV12-4 | few | CASSLGSPGPDTQYF | TGTGCCAGCAGTTTAGGTAGCCCCGGGCCAGATACGCAGTATTTT
TRBD1 | TRBJ2-4 | TRBV5-6 | . | CASSFFPGQGRNIQYF | TGTGCCAGCAGCTTCTTTCCGGGACAGGGGCGCAACATTCAGTACTTC
. | TRBJ2-1 | TRBV28 | . | CASSLVARVISEQFF | TGTGCCAGCTCCCTCGTTGCCAGGGTCATTTCTGAGCAGTTCTTC
. | TRBJ2-2 | TRBV6-2/TRBV6-3 | many | CASSYYRPANTGELFF | TGTGCCAGCAGTTACTACAGGCCCGCGAACACCGGGGAGCTGTTTTTT
TRBD2 | TRBJ2-3 | TRBV28 | . | CASNPLAGGADTQYF | TGTGCCAGCAACCCACTAGCGGGAGGTGCAGATACGCAGTATTTT
TRBD2 | TRBJ2-3 | TRBV29-1 | many | CSVDRREIGTDTQYF | TGCAGCGTTGACCGGCGGGAGATCGGCACAGATACGCAGTATTTT
TRBD1 | TRBJ2-5 | TRBV10-3 | . | CAIRSVRTGGQETQYF | TGTGCCATCAGATCGGTCCGGACAGGGGGCCAAGAGACCCAGTACTTC
. | TRBJ2-7 | TRBV30 | few | CAWRNKGGEQYF | TGTGCCTGGAGAAACAAGGGGGGCGAGCAGTACTTC
. | TRBJ2-7 | TRBV10-3 | . | CAISDDGYSTVEEGQYF | TGTGCCATCAGTGACGACGGGTATTCGACAGTAGAAGAGGGGCAGTACTTC
TRBD1 | TRBJ1-2 | TRBV7-9 | . | CASSPRTGDGYTF | TGTGCCAGCAGCCCTCGGACAGGGGATGGCTACACCTTC
. | TRBJ1-2 | TRBV3-1 | few | CASSPLVGALGGYTF | TGTGCCAGCAGCCCGTTAGTGGGGGCCCTAGGTGGCTACACCTTC
. | TRBJ2-7 | TRBV4-2 | . | CASSPTLEGEQYF | TGTGCCAGCAGCCCTACCCTGGAAGGGGAGCAGTACTTC
. | TRBJ2-7 | TRBV6-1 | few | CASSPRQAIYEQYF | TGTGCCAGCAGCCCTCGACAGGCTATCTACGAGCAGTACTTC
. | TRBJ2-7 | TRBV20-1 | . | CSASASGTFYEQYF | TGCAGTGCTAGTGCCTCCGGGACTTTCTACGAGCAGTACTTC
. | TRBJ2-1 | TRBV12-3/TRBV12-4 | . | CASSLGGWEQFF | TGTGCCAGCAGTTTAGGCGGGTGGGAGCAGTTCTTC
. | TRBJ2-7 | TRBV20-1 | few | CSARLQYHEQYF | TGCAGTGCTAGACTCCAATACCACGAGCAGTACTTC
. | TRBJ2-1 | TRBV5-6 | . | CASSPPATMVYEQFF | TGTGCCAGCAGCCCGCCCGCGACTATGGTCTATGAGCAGTTCTTC
. | TRBJ2-5 | TRBV14 | . | CASSHIAGQETQYF | TGTGCCAGCAGCCACATAGCAGGCCAAGAGACCCAGTACTTC
. | TRBJ2-1 | TRBV11-2 | . | CASSLVDRFGVHEQFF | TGTGCCAGCAGCTTAGTTGACAGGTTTGGGGTACATGAGCAGTTCTTC
. | TRBJ2-2 | TRBV20-1 | few | CSARDRGATGELFF | TGCAGTGCTAGAGATCGGGGGGCCACCGGGGAGCTGTTTTTT
TRBD1 | TRBJ2-6 | TRBV29-1 | many | CSVRQGKSGANVLTF | TGCAGCGTCAGACAGGGGAAGTCTGGGGCCAACGTCCTGACTTTC
. | TRBJ2-5 | TRBV7-2 | . | CASSLEGQSQETQYF | TGTGCCAGCAGCCTCGAAGGACAGTCTCAAGAGACCCAGTACTTC
TRBD1 | TRBJ2-7 | TRBV6-1 | many | CASSRTGGNGVEQYF | TGTGCCAGCAGTAGAACAGGGGGCAATGGGGTCGAGCAGTACTTC
. | TRBJ2-1 | TRBV5-5 | few | CASTLSYNEQFF | TGTGCCAGCACCCTTTCCTACAATGAGCAGTTCTTC
TRBD2 | TRBJ2-4 | TRBV5-1 | . | CASSLAPLAGGDIQYF | TGCGCCAGCAGCTTGGCTCCTCTAGCGGGAGGGGACATTCAGTACTTC